Reported below is one T cell receptor beta chain. Its antigen is undetermined. This sample includes further DNA sequences coding for the same CDR3. The analysis combined second doses at about 4 or about 12 weeks. The protocol was immunoSEQ multiplex PCR, while the TCRdb copy is restricted to in-frame clones and leaves out a portion. The data show about 180,000 clones, with 85% to 90% seen just once and 11% held by the top ten. The sample is drawn from a study of T cell responses to AZD1222 COVID-19 vaccine. Study-wide findings and caveats: Clonal diversity was possibly underestimated, and the donors were mostly white British, with more females. Spike-specific TCR breadth and depth grew following two AZD1222 doses. Repertoire sampling was restricted to post-peak T cell response timepoints.

CDR1 LNHDA and CDR2 SQIVND come from the germline V gene (reference sequence). The CDR3 loop spans 14 amino acids. J was trimmed by 1 base and V by 3 bases; bases with no gene match: 0. The sequencing used peripheral blood, collected 28 days after the second AZD1222 dose. V is TRBV19 and J is TRBJ2-3; 8 positions agree with TRBD2. The receptor was derived from an adult who received the AZD1222 COVID-19 vaccine. CDR3 residues: CASSIGGGTDTQYF. For the CDR3, the DNA is TGTGCCAGTAGTATCGGGGGGGGCACAGATACGCAGTATTTT.